Described below is a single TCR beta chain sequence and its context. Its antigen is not identified. This sample was taken from a study of T cell responses to AZD1222 COVID-19 vaccine. Germline values: CDR1 SGHDN, CDR2 FVKESK. The V end lost 4 bases, the J end lost 1 base, and 7 bases lay between the germline ends. The CDR3 totals 13 residues. Study observations and caveats: Baseline seropositives among AZD1222 recipients totaled only five or six.

Clones were read by immunoSEQ multiplex PCR, and TCRdb kept only the in-frame ones, dropping some. Of more than 75,000 clones in the sample, 80% to 90% are singletons; the top ten hold 7.5%. The sequence was collected from an adult in good health. Sequenced here: peripheral blood, sampled on day 0 of AZD1222 vaccination. This chain links TRBV14 with TRBJ1-1, with D unclear. The CDR3 spells CASSLYGNTEAFF. The CDR3 nucleotides read TGTGCCAGCAGCCTTTACGGGAACACTGAAGCTTTCTTT.